The table lists the clone carrying this T cell receptor beta chain with a count of one. An end of the junction does not agree with germline; a read error may underlie this. The germline V gene has CDR1 SSHAT and CDR2 FNYEAQ (reference sequence). The CDR3 consists of 14 residues. The sample originates from a study of OX40 agonist ivuxolimab in advanced cancers. TCRdb keeps only in-frame clones here, not all; method: immunoSEQ multiplex PCR. The sample comprises 65,000 to 95,000 clones, approximately 80% of which are singletons, and about 0.51% rests with the top ten. The rearrangement uses TRBV7-7 and TRBJ2-2, with D unresolved. The source material was CD4+ or CD8+ T cells sorted from blood, sampled in a trial of the OX40 agonist ivuxolimab. The clonotype comes from an adult with an advanced solid tumor such as melanoma, head and neck, liver or kidney cancer. CDR3 DNA: TGTGCTAGCAGCTTAGTCCGAGAAACCGGGGAGCTGTTTTTT. Amino acids: CASSLVRETGELFF.